A single sample is the source of the 10 T cell receptor beta chains below, sequenced in a study of T cell responses to AZD1222 COVID-19 vaccine. Method: immunoSEQ multiplex PCR; TCRdb's copy keeps in-frame clones and lacks some. The sample includes approximately 100,000 clones, 90% of them seen just once. This sample comprised peripheral blood, obtained on day 0 of AZD1222 vaccination. These TCRs come from an adult in good health.

The V gene is TRBV30, the J gene TRBJ1-2, with 10 bases identical to TRBD1. Germline V CDR1 and CDR2: GTSNPN, SVGIG (reference sequence). The V segment lost 8 bases and the J segment 7 bases; nucleotides outside the gene matches: 13. This CDR3 contains 14 residues. The CDR3 nucleotides read TGTGCCGGAACCGGGACAGGGGATGGAAGTGGCTACACCTTC. It yields the protein CAGTGTGDGSGYTF.

This chain links TRBV7-8 with TRBJ2-1, with a weak D call TRBD2 (5 bases). Germline CDR1 and CDR2: SGHVS and FQNEAQ. Trimming stripped 0 bases from V and 0 bases from J, with 12 bases between. This CDR3 has 17 amino acids. CDR3 in amino acids: CASSLAVITSSYNEQFF. CDR3 nucleotide sequence: TGTGCCAGCAGCTTAGCGGTCATAACTAGCTCCTACAATGAGCAGTTCTTC. Supplemented by reference TRBV7-8 and TRBJ2-1, the full variable domain reads GAGVSQSPRYKVAKRGQDVALRCDPISGHVSLFWYQQALGQGPEFLTYFQNEAQLDKSGLPSDRFFAERPEGSVSTLKIQRTQQEDSAVYLCASSLAVITSSYNEQFFGPGTRLTVL.

The chain recombines TRBV10-1 with TRBJ2-4; 14 nucleotides align to TRBD2. CDR1 is WNHNN and CDR2 is SYGVQD in the germline V gene (reference sequence). CDR3 length: 13 amino acids. V lost 4 bases, J lost 11 bases, and 1 base stayed unmatched. The CDR3 bases are TGCGCCAGCAGTGGACTAGCGGGAGGGTTTCAGTACTTC. Translated, it gives CASSGLAGGFQYF.

The chain is built from TRBV2 and TRBJ2-5, with 8 bases aligning to TRBD2. The germline gives CDR1 SNHLY, CDR2 FYNNEI. J lost 4 bases, V lost 7 bases, and 5 bases had no gene match. The CDR3 is made up of 13 amino acids. The CDR3 bases are TGTGCCAGCACCGGACTAGCTCCAGAGACCCAGTACTTC. Translated: CASTGLAPETQYF.

CDR3 DNA sequence: TGTGCCAGTAAAGGGGGGAATCAGCCCCAGCATTTT. It codes for CASKGGNQPQHF. The chain recombines TRBV19 with TRBJ1-5, with D possibly TRBD1 on 6 matching bases. The CDR3 sequence is 12 residues long. Looked up from germline, CDR1 is LNHDA and CDR2 is SQIVND (reference sequence). The V end was cut by 7 bases, the J end by 4 bases, with 8 bases between.

The chain links TRBV24-1 to TRBJ1-2; TRBD1 aligns across 9 bases. V was pared by 3 bases and J by 8 bases, with 9 bases of the junction left unmatched. CDR3 length: 15 residues. The germline gives CDR1 KGHDR, CDR2 SFDVKD. CDR3 sequence reads: CATSDPGQGLEGYTF. CDR3 DNA sequence: TGTGCCACCAGTGATCCGGGACAGGGACTGGAGGGCTACACCTTC.

V usage is TRBV6-5 and J usage is TRBJ1-1; tentatively, D is TRBD1 (6 bases). The germline gives CDR1 MNHEY, CDR2 SVGAGI. The CDR3 has 12 residues. The V end lost 8 bases, the J end lost 4 bases, and 11 bases lay between the germline ends. For the CDR3, the DNA is TGTGCCAGCCACGGGGGGGCCACTGAAGCTTTCTTT. Amino acids: CASHGGATEAFF.

J is TRBJ1-2 and V is TRBV19; no definite D call. The CDR3 extends over 15 amino acids. Trimming pared 3 bases from V and 3 bases from J, leaving 14 bases between. Germline V gives CDR1 LNHDA, CDR2 SQIVND (reference sequence). CDR3 in amino acids: CASSIPPPEYYGYTF. The CDR3, as DNA: TGTGCCAGTAGTATCCCACCCCCGGAATACTATGGCTACACCTTC.

This rearrangement joins TRBV14 to TRBJ2-1; maybe TRBD2 (5 bases). The germline CDR1 and CDR2 sequences are SGHDN and FVKESK. V lost 0 bases, J lost 5 bases, and 26 bases lay in between. The CDR3 is made up of 20 amino acids. As DNA, the CDR3 is TGTGCCAGCAGCCAAGATCGTCTGGGTAGCGTGATAGGAGCTAACAATGAGCAGTTCTTC. Translated: CASSQDRLGSVIGANNEQFF.

The chain has TRBV28 and TRBJ1-1; 8 bases are a match to TRBD1. V was clipped by 7 bases and J by 11 bases; unmatched bases: 6. The germline CDR1 and CDR2 sequences are MDHEN and SYDVKM. This CDR3 has 11 residues. The CDR3 loop reads CASTMDRDAFF. The CDR3 nucleotides are TGTGCCAGCACCATGGACAGGGACGCTTTCTTT.